This T cell receptor (beta chain) was found in a study of PD-1 blockade in mismatch repair-deficient tumors (dated by TCRdb to 2016 to 2017). Background on the whole study: Between September 2013 and September 2016, the trial enrolled about 86 consecutive patients with 11 to 12 mismatch repair-deficient cancer types, every one of whom had been previously treated and was progressing. Tumor-associated T cell clones were tracked in the peripheral blood of patients responding to PD-1 blockade by deep sequencing of TCR CDR3 regions.

The library came from the immunoSEQ multiplex PCR assay. This immuneACCESS table, as held by TCRdb, lists in-frame sequences with V and J called but not all clones. Of the missing ones, under half trace to an unresolved V gene in checked studies; the others have no known cause. Present in this sample are some 97,000 clones, 65% to 85% of which were seen just once. About 6.3% of the sample rests with the top ten. Mismatch repair deficiency was established in every enrolled patient by polymerase chain reaction or immunohistochemistry. Three patients who responded to pembrolizumab therapy underwent TCR sequencing. In the phase II trial, pembrolizumab PD-1 blockade was tested prospectively in advanced mismatch repair-deficient cancers, no matter which tissue of origin the cancers came from. Serial peripheral blood T cell samples were collected before and at multiple times after starting PD-1 blockade. The timing of each blood sample was reported as weeks after the first dose of pembrolizumab.

What the research found in general, with its limitations: After pembrolizumab, tumor-resident clones, which were often undetectable in blood before treatment, expanded rapidly and then contracted, generally ahead of radiologic responses.

V gives up 2 bases and J gives up 2 bases, and the segment between their germline ends measures 10 bases. The CDR3 sequence holds 15 residues, the cysteine and phenylalanine included. Here the CDR3 DNA is all that survives: 45 bases in frame from base 1. The germline V gene (reference sequence) yields MNHEY for CDR1 and SMNVEV for CDR2. Notes on this clone: The clone's antigen remains unknown. No base quality information exists; no much larger clone differs at one position.

The V and J segments used are TRBV27 and TRBJ2-1, with TRBD2 perhaps the D gene, on 6 matching bases. The source material was peripheral blood, sampled roughly 35 weeks after starting pembrolizumab. The receptor was derived from an adult with mismatch repair-deficient cancer. The nucleotides are TGTGCCAGCAGTTTAGTAAGCGGGCCCTACAATGAGCAGTTCTTC. It is translated as CASSLVSGPYNEQFF.